These T cell receptor beta chains were read from a single sample in a study of shared clonotypes between healthy human individuals. The method was immunoSEQ multiplex PCR; TCRdb's version includes in-frame clones alone and lacks a portion of them. The sample records 1,400,000 or so clones, approximately 98.5% being singletons. The sequenced sample consisted of naive CD4+ T cells sorted from blood. These receptors all stem from a man aged 25 to 45 in good health. CDR3s include the opening cysteine and the closing phenylalanine or tryptophan. D genes are given only for firm matches. Clone size is stated in some rows and not others, as once, few, many or a class when expanded.

cdr3_aa: CASSSGNRGLNTGELFF
cdr3_nt: TGTGCCAGCAGCTCGGGGAACAGGGGGCTGAACACCGGGGAGCTGTTTTTT
j_call: TRBJ2-2
clone_size: .
v_call: TRBV5-4
d_call: TRBD1
cdr3_length: 17

cdr3_aa: CASSIPRGQGDNEQFF
cdr3_nt: TGTGCCAGTAGTATCCCTCGAGGTCAGGGCGACAATGAGCAGTTCTTC
j_call: TRBJ2-1
clone_size: .
v_call: TRBV19
d_call: .
cdr3_length: 16

cdr3_aa: CASSVYRDSSYEQYF
cdr3_nt: TGTGCCAGCAGTGTATACCGGGACTCATCCTACGAGCAGTACTTC
j_call: TRBJ2-7
clone_size: .
v_call: TRBV6-5
d_call: .
cdr3_length: 15

cdr3_aa: CATSRGDGLPGAFF
cdr3_nt: TGTGCCACCAGCAGAGGGGACGGGCTGCCGGGAGCTTTCTTT
j_call: TRBJ1-1
clone_size: .
v_call: TRBV15
d_call: .
cdr3_length: 14

cdr3_aa: CASSPPGQGLIGYF
cdr3_nt: TGTGCCAGCAGCCCACCGGGACAGGGGCTTATAGGATACTTC
j_call: TRBJ2-7
clone_size: once
v_call: TRBV7-9
d_call: TRBD1
cdr3_length: 14

cdr3_aa: CATRLAGETQYF
cdr3_nt: TGCGCCACCCGACTAGCCGGAGAGACCCAGTACTTC
j_call: TRBJ2-5
clone_size: .
v_call: TRBV10-2
d_call: TRBD2
cdr3_length: 12

cdr3_aa: CASSEAPYNEQFF
cdr3_nt: TGTGCCAGCAGTGAAGCCCCCTACAATGAGCAGTTCTTC
j_call: TRBJ2-1
clone_size: .
v_call: TRBV6-4
d_call: .
cdr3_length: 13

cdr3_aa: CASSFPGANTGELFF
cdr3_nt: TGTGCCAGCAGCTTTCCGGGGGCCAACACCGGGGAGCTGTTTTTT
j_call: TRBJ2-2
clone_size: .
v_call: TRBV9
d_call: .
cdr3_length: 15

cdr3_aa: CASSKGLRPDTQYF
cdr3_nt: TGTGCCAGCAGTAAGGGACTCCGGCCAGATACGCAGTATTTT
j_call: TRBJ2-3
clone_size: .
v_call: TRBV6-5
d_call: .
cdr3_length: 14

cdr3_aa: CASSVGTLETQYF
cdr3_nt: TGTGCCAGCAGCGTCGGGACACTGGAGACCCAGTACTTC
j_call: TRBJ2-5
clone_size: .
v_call: TRBV5-4
d_call: .
cdr3_length: 13

cdr3_aa: CASSHHRLAGTETQYF
cdr3_nt: TGTGCCAGCAGCCACCATCGTCTAGCTGGGACGGAGACCCAGTACTTC
j_call: TRBJ2-5
clone_size: once
v_call: TRBV7-8
d_call: .
cdr3_length: 16

cdr3_aa: CASSLRGDIFYGYTF
cdr3_nt: TGTGCCAGCAGCTTAAGGGGGGACATTTTCTATGGCTACACCTTC
j_call: TRBJ1-2
clone_size: .
v_call: TRBV7-3
d_call: .
cdr3_length: 15

cdr3_aa: CASTLKGGSSYEQYF
cdr3_nt: TGTGCCTCGACCCTTAAAGGGGGCTCGTCCTACGAGCAGTACTTC
j_call: TRBJ2-7
clone_size: .
v_call: TRBV10-3
d_call: TRBD1
cdr3_length: 15

cdr3_aa: CASSQKIRERMNTEAFF
cdr3_nt: TGTGCCAGCAGCCAGAAAATCAGGGAGAGGATGAACACTGAAGCTTTCTTT
j_call: TRBJ1-1
clone_size: .
v_call: TRBV5-6
d_call: .
cdr3_length: 17

cdr3_aa: CASAPHLRLAVAKNIQYF
cdr3_nt: TGTGCCAGCGCTCCGCACCTTCGGCTAGCGGTAGCCAAAAACATTCAGTACTTC
j_call: TRBJ2-4
clone_size: .
v_call: TRBV28
d_call: TRBD2
cdr3_length: 18

cdr3_aa: CASSPRQGVLYF
cdr3_nt: TGTGCCAGCAGCCCACGACAGGGGGTGCTGTACTTC
j_call: TRBJ2-7
clone_size: .
v_call: TRBV7-3
d_call: TRBD1
cdr3_length: 12

cdr3_aa: CASSPPSNQPQHF
cdr3_nt: TGTGCCAGCTCACCACCCAGCAATCAGCCCCAGCATTTT
j_call: TRBJ1-5
clone_size: .
v_call: TRBV18
d_call: .
cdr3_length: 13

cdr3_aa: CASSFHTEAFF
cdr3_nt: TGTGCCAGCAGCTTCCACACTGAAGCTTTCTTT
j_call: TRBJ1-1
clone_size: .
v_call: TRBV7-2
d_call: .
cdr3_length: 11

cdr3_aa: CASSFRRRGYNEQFF
cdr3_nt: TGTGCCAGCAGCTTCAGGAGAAGGGGCTACAATGAGCAGTTCTTC
j_call: TRBJ2-1
clone_size: .
v_call: TRBV11-1
d_call: .
cdr3_length: 15

cdr3_aa: CASSLLGGSRAYEQYF
cdr3_nt: TGTGCCAGCAGCTTACTTGGCGGGAGTAGGGCCTACGAGCAGTACTTC
j_call: TRBJ2-7
clone_size: once
v_call: TRBV11-2
d_call: TRBD2
cdr3_length: 16

cdr3_aa: CASSARRGAGELFF
cdr3_nt: TGTGCCAGCAGCGCTCGACGCGGGGCCGGGGAGCTGTTTTTT
j_call: TRBJ2-2
clone_size: .
v_call: TRBV11-3
d_call: .
cdr3_length: 14

cdr3_aa: CASSPRTRLNYEQYF
cdr3_nt: TGTGCCAGCAGCCCCAGGACACGACTGAACTACGAGCAGTACTTC
j_call: TRBJ2-7
clone_size: .
v_call: TRBV27
d_call: .
cdr3_length: 15